The entry below describes one TCR beta chain. As yet, its antigen is unknown. The sample comes from a study of T cells in localized non-small cell lung cancer. The study's findings and limits: Uninvolved adjacent lung showed peak T cell clonality, exceeding tumor.

Sequencing used immunoSEQ multiplex PCR; TCRdb keeps in-frame clones, though not all of them. The sample has some 78,000 clones; about 83% are singletons. Unmatched junction bases numbered 11, after V lost 4 bases and J lost 7 bases. The CDR3 spans 15 residues. In germline, CDR1 is MGHDK, CDR2 SYGVNS. The sample was peripheral blood, taken before any cancer treatment. The rearrangement links TRBV25-1 to TRBJ1-2, with 8 bases aligning to TRBD1. This clonotype originated in a man aged 40 to 75 with stage I lung adenocarcinoma. CDR3 DNA: TGTGCCAGCAGTGGACCGAATCTTGGGACAGGTGGCTACACCTTC. This gives the protein CASSGPNLGTGGYTF.